This T cell receptor beta chain was sequenced for a study of human T cells and chemical hapten exposure. The library tagged individual cDNA molecules with unique molecular identifiers. TCRdb re-called the RACE reads with MiXCR, one entry per CDR3 protein. The sample lists under 120,000 distinct CDR3 sequences, roughly 11% occurring once. Germline V lookup: CDR1 MRHNA, CDR2 SNTAGT. This CDR3 has 15 residues. Losses at the gene ends were 4 bases for V and 5 bases for J; bases not matched to a gene: 4. Time point given: patch test 1, 2 weeks after DPC sensitization. Indicated treatment: therapeutic diphenylcyclopropenone sensitization with weekly scalp DPC.

The source is a woman aged 40 to 49 with alopecia areata. Some clones in this sample may be carry-over from other donors' samples. The chain employs TRBV6-4 and TRBJ2-3, with 12 bases that match TRBD2. This sample comprised whole blood, obtained in connection with sensitization to the hapten diphenylcyclopropenone (DPC). The CDR3 region is CASSAGTSGQDTQYF. CDR3 nucleotides: TGTGCCAGCAGTGCCGGGACTAGCGGGCAAGATACGCAGTATTTT.